This T cell receptor (beta chain) comes out of a study of cytomegalovirus exposure and HLA in healthy donors. With regard to this clone: Its antigen is not identified.

Germline CDR1 and CDR2: MDHEN and SYDVKM. The CDR3 extends over 13 amino acids. Germline trimming cut 7 bases from V and 3 bases from J; bases unmatched to any gene: 1. The PCR had 60 Vbeta and 13 Jbeta primers. Assay: immunoSEQ multiplex PCR; the TCRdb copy retains only in-frame clones and omits some. The data contain fewer than 80,000 clones, 67% of them singletons. General observations from the study: There were over 150 TCR beta chains listed as cytomegalovirus-associated.

The chain joins TRBV28 to TRBJ2-2; 8 nucleotides align to TRBD1. The sequence was collected from a woman in her fifties or sixties in good health and CMV-seropositive. The sequenced sample consisted of PBMCs. CDR3 coding DNA: TGTGCCAGCAACAGGGGGGACACCGGGGAGCTGTTTTTT. It is translated as CASNRGDTGELFF.